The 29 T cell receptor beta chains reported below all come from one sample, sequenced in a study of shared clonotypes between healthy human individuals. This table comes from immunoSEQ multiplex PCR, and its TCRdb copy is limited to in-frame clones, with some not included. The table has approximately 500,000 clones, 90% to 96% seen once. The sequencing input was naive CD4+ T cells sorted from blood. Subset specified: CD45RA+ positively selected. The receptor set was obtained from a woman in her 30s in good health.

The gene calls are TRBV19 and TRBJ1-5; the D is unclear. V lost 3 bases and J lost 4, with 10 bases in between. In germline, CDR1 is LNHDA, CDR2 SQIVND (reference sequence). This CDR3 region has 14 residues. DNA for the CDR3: TGTGCCAGTAGTATCGTCGGGGTAAATCAGCCCCAGCATTTT. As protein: CASSIVGVNQPQHF. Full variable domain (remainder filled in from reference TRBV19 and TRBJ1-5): DGGITQSPKYLFRKEGQNVTLSCEQNLNHDAMYWYRQDPGQGLRLIYYSQIVNDFQKGDIAEGYSVSREKKESFPLTVTSAQKNPTAFYLCASSIVGVNQPQHFGDGTRLSIL.

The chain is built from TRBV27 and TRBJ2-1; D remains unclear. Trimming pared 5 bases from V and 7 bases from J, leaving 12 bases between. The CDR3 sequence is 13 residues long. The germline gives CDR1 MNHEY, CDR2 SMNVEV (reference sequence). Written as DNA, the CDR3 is TGTGCCAGCAGTCCCCTCGCAAGGAATGAGCAGTTCTTC. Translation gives CASSPLARNEQFF.

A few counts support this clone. In DNA, the CDR3 is TGTGCCAGCAGTTTTGGACTAGCGGGGGGTGAGCAGTACTTC. Protein product: CASSFGLAGGEQYF. V gene TRBV27 combines with J gene TRBJ2-7; 14 nucleotides line up with TRBD2. The length of the CDR3 is 14 residues. V trimming: 3 bases; J trimming: 7 bases; junction bases outside the gene matches: 2. Germline lookup yields CDR1 MNHEY and CDR2 SMNVEV (reference sequence).

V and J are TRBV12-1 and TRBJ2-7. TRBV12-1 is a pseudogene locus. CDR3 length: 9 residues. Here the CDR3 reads CASSYEQYF. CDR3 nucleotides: TGTGCCAGCTCCTACGAGCAGTACTTC.

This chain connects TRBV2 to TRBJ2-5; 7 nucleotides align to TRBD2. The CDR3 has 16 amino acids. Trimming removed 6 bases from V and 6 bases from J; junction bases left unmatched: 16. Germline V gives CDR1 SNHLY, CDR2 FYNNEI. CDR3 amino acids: CASRRTEGLGQKTQYF. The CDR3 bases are TGTGCCAGCAGACGAACCGAAGGACTAGGTCAGAAGACCCAGTACTTC. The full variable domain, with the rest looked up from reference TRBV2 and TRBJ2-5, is EPEVTQTPSHQVTQMGQEVILRCVPISNHLYFYWYRQILGQKVEFLVSFYNNEISEKSEIFDDQFSVERPDGSNFTLKIRSTKLEDSAMYFCASRRTEGLGQKTQYFGPGTRLLVL.

The CDR3 loop is CASSPITLIQGEQYF. CDR3 nucleotide sequence: TGTGCCAGCTCACCGATTACGTTAATTCAAGGCGAGCAGTACTTC. The chain employs TRBV18 and TRBJ2-7; no firm D call. The V gene's germline CDR1 is KGHSH and CDR2 LQKENI. V lost 3 bases, J lost 6 bases, and 18 bases lay in between. CDR3 length: 15 residues.

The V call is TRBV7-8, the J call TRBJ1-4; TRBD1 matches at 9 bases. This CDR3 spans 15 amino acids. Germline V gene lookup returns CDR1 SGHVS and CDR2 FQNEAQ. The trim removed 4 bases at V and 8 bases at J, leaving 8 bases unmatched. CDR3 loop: CASSSFGTGHEKLFF. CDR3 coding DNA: TGTGCCAGCAGCTCGTTTGGGACAGGGCACGAAAAACTGTTTTTT.

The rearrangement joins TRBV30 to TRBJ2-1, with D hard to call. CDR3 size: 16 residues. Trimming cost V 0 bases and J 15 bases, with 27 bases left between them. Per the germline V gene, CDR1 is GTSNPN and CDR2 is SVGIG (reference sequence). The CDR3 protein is CAWSVTPTRAVTHRFF. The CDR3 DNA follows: TGTGCCTGGAGTGTTACCCCGACCCGGGCGGTTACCCATCGGTTCTTC.

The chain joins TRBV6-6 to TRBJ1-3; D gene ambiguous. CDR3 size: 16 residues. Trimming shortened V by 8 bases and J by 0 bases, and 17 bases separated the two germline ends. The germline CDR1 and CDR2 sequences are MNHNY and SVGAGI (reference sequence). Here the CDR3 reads CASGWASRDSGNTIYF. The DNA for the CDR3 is TGTGCCAGCGGGTGGGCATCCCGAGACTCTGGAAACACCATATATTTT.

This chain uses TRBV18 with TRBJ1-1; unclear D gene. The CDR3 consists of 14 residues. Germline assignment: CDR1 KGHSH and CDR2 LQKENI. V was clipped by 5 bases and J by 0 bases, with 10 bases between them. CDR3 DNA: TGTGCCAGCTCAACGCGGACGGTGAACACTGAAGCTTTCTTT. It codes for CASSTRTVNTEAFF.

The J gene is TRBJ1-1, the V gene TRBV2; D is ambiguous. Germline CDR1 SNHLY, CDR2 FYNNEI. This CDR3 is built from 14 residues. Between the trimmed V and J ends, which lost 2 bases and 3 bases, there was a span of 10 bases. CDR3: CASSEIVTDTEAFF. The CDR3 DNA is TGTGCCAGCAGTGAAATAGTCACTGACACTGAAGCTTTCTTT.

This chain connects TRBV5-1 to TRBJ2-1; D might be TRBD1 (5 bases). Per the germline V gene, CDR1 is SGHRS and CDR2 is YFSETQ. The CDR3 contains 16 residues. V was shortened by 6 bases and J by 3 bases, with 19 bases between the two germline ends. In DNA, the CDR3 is TGCGCCAGCACCGCCCTAGGGGTTAATAGCTACAATGAGCAGTTCTTC. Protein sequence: CASTALGVNSYNEQFF.

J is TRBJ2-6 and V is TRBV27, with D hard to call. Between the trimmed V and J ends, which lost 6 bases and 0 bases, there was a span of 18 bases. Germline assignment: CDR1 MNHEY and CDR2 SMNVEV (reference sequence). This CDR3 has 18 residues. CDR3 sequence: CASRGERWYLSGANVLTF. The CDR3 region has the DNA TGTGCCAGCAGGGGCGAGAGGTGGTATCTCTCTGGGGCCAACGTCCTGACTTTC.

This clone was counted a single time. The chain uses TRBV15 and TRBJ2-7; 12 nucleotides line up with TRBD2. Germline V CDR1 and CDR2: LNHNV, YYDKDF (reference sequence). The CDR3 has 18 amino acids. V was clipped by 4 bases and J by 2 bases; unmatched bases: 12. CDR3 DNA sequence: TGTGCCACCAGCAACCGTCAAGTCCGACTAGCGGGAGCCTACGAGCAGTACTTC. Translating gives CATSNRQVRLAGAYEQYF. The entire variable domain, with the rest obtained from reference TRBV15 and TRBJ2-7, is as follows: DAMVIQNPRYQVTQFGKPVTLSCSQTLNHNVMYWYQQKSSQAPKLLFHYYDKDFNNEADTPDNFQSRRPNTSFCFLDIRSPGLGDTAMYLCATSNRQVRLAGAYEQYFGPGTRLTVT.

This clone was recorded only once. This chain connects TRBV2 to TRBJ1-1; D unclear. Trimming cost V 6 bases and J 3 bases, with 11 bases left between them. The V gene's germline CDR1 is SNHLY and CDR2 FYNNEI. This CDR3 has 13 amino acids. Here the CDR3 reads CASRWAVDTEAFF. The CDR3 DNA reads TGTGCCAGCAGATGGGCGGTGGACACTGAAGCTTTCTTT.

The CDR3 nucleotides read TGTGCCACCAGCCCCCCCCATACCTACGAGCAGTACTTC. It yields the protein CATSPPHTYEQYF. The chain employs TRBV15 and TRBJ2-7; D is ambiguous. V was trimmed by 5 bases and J by 2 bases, leaving 10 bases between them. This CDR3 region has 13 residues. The germline CDR1 and CDR2 sequences are LNHNV and YYDKDF (reference sequence).

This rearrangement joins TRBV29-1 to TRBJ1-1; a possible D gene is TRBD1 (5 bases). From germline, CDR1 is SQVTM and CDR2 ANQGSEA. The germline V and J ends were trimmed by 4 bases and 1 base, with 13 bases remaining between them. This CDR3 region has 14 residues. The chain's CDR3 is CSVGQGLGNTEAFF. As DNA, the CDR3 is TGCAGCGTTGGCCAGGGTCTAGGGAACACTGAAGCTTTCTTT.

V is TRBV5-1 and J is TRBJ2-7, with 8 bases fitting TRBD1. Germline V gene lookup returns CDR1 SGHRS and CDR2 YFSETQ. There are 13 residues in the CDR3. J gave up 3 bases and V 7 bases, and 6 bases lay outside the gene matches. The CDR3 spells CASRRDRFYEQYF. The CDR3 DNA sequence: TGCGCCAGCCGCCGGGACAGGTTCTACGAGCAGTACTTC.

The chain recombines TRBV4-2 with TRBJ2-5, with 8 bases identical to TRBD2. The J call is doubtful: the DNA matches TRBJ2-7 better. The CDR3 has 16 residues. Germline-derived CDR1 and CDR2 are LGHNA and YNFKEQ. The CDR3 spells CASSRPGTSGSYEQYF. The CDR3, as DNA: TGTGCCAGCAGCCGTCCAGGCACTAGCGGAAGTTACGAGCAGTACTTC.

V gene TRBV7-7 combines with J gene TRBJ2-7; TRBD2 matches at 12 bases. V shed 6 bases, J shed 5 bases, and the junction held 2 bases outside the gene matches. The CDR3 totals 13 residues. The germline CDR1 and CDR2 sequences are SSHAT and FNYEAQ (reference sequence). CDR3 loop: CASSRLAGDEQYF. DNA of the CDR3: TGTGCCAGCAGTCGACTAGCGGGAGACGAGCAGTACTTC.

The CDR3 DNA reads TGTGCCAGCAGCGACGGGACCTACTACGAGCAGTACTTC. It specifies CASSDGTYYEQYF. V is TRBV5-4 and J is TRBJ2-7; D tentatively reads TRBD1 or TRBD2 (5 bases each). This CDR3 comprises 13 residues. Germline CDR1 SGHNT, CDR2 YYREEE (reference sequence). Trimming removed 4 bases from V and 3 bases from J, with 11 bases in between.

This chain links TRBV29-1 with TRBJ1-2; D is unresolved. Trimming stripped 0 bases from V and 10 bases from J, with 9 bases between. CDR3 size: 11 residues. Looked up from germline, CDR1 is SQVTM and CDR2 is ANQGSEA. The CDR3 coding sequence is TGCAGCGTTGAAGATCTCAGTGTCTACACCTTC. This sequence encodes CSVEDLSVYTF.

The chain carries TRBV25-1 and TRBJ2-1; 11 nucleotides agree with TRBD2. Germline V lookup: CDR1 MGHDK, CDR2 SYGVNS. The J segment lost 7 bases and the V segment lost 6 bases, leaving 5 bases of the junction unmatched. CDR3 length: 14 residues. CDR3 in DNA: TGTGCCAGCAGAACTAGCGGGAGTGATAATGAGCAGTTCTTC. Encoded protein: CASRTSGSDNEQFF.

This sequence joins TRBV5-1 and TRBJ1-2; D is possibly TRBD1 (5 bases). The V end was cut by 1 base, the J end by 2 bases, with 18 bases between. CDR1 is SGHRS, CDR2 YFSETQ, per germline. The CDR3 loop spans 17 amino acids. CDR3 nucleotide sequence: TGCGCCAGCAGCTTGTATAGGGGCGGAAGCGTGAACTATGGCTACACCTTC. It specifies CASSLYRGGSVNYGYTF. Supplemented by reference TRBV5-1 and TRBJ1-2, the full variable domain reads KAGVTQTPRYLIKTRGQQVTLSCSPISGHRSVSWYQQTPGQGLQFLFEYFSETQRNKGNFPGRFSGRQFSNSRSEMNVSTLELGDSALYLCASSLYRGGSVNYGYTFGSGTRLTVV.

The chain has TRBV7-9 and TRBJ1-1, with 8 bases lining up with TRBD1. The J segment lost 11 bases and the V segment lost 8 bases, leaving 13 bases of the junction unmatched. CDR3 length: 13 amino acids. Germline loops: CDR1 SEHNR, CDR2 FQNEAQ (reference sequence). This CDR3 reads CASVQGAGGMAFF. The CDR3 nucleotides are TGTGCCAGCGTCCAAGGGGCAGGGGGCATGGCTTTCTTT.

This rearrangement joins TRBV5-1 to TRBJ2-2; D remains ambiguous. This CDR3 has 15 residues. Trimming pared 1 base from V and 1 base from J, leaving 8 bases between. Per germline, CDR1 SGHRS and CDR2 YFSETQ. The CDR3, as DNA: TGCGCCAGCAGCTTGTATCAGGAGAACACCGGGGAGCTGTTTTTT. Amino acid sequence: CASSLYQENTGELFF. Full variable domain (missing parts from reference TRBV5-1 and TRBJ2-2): KAGVTQTPRYLIKTRGQQVTLSCSPISGHRSVSWYQQTPGQGLQFLFEYFSETQRNKGNFPGRFSGRQFSNSRSEMNVSTLELGDSALYLCASSLYQENTGELFFGEGSRLTVL.

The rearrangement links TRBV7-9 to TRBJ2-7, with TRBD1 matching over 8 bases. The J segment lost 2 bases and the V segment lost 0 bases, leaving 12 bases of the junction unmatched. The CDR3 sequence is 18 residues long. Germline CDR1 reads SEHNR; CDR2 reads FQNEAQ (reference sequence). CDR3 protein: CASSLATTRDRRAYEQYF. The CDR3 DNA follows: TGTGCCAGCAGCTTAGCCACTACCCGGGACAGGCGCGCCTACGAGCAGTACTTC.

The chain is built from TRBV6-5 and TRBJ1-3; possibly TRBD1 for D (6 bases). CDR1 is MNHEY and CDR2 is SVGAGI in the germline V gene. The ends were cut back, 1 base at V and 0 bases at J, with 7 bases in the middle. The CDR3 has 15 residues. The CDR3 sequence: CASSYWDNSGNTIYF. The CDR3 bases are TGTGCCAGCAGTTACTGGGACAACTCTGGAAACACCATATATTTT.

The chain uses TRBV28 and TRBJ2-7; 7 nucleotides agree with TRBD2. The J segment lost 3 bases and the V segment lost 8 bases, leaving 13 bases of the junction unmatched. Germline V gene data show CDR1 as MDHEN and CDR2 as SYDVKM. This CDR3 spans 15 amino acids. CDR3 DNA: TGTGCCAGCTCCTCAGCCGGGACTACTATCTACGAGCAGTACTTC. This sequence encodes CASSSAGTTIYEQYF. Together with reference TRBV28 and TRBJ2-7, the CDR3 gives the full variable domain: DVKVTQSSRYLVKRTGEKVFLECVQDMDHENMFWYRQDPGLGLRLIYFSYDVKMKEKGDIPEGYSVSREKKERFSLILESASTNQTSMYLCASSSAGTTIYEQYFGPGTRLTVT.